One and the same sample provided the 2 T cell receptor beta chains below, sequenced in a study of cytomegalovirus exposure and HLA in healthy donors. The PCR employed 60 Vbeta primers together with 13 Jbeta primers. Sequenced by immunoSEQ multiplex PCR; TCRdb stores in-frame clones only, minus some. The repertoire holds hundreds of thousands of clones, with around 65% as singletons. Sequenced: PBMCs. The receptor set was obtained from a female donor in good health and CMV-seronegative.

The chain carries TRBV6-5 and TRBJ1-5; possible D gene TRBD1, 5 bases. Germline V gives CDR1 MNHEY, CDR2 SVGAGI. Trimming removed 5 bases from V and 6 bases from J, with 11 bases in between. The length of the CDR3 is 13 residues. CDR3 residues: CASSADTTQPQHF. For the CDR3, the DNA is TGTGCCAGCAGTGCGGACACAACTCAGCCCCAGCATTTT.

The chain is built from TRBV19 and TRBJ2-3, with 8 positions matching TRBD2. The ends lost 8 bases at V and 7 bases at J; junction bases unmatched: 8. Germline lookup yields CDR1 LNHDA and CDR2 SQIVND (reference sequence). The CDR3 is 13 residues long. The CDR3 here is CASSQRELYTQYF. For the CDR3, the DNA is TGTGCCAGTTCCCAGCGGGAGCTGTATACGCAGTATTTT.